This T cell receptor beta chain appears in the sequencing data of a study of T cell repertoires in cytomegalovirus infection (dated by TCRdb to between 2018 and 2021). Looking at the study overall: Because public TCR beta signatures pointed to carriage of CMV infection together with the matching HLA type, the HLA type of each donor mattered for the analysis. Study-wide findings and limitations: The ex vivo response was dominated by HLA-C-restricted CMV-specific TCR beta clonotypes, which also provided the single most frequent clonotype in two of eight donors. In both this cohort and an independent approximately 370-donor cohort, the cumulative frequency of public TCR beta family members distinguished carriers of CMV infection plus the relevant HLA type.

Details on this clonotype: The antigen this receptor binds is unknown. Base-call qualities are not available, and no considerably larger clone is one nucleotide away.

V loses 3 bases of germline sequence and J loses 3 bases, and the interval between the two ends is 18 bases. CDR1 LNHDA and CDR2 SQIVND were looked up in the germline V gene (reference sequence). The CDR3 holds 17 amino acids from the cysteine to the phenylalanine. Kept here is only the CDR3 DNA, which spans 51 bases and is read in frame from base 1. Instrument on record: Illumina HiSeq 1500. The public reads were reprocessed in TCRdb via fastp at Q25 and MiXCR, keeping in-frame beta chains. Each CDR3 protein appears once, grouped with its most common genes and DNA. For this sample there are about 360,000 distinct CDR3 sequences; approximately 18% appear just once. The leading ten clones occupy around 10% of the sample.

The source material was PBMCs. This TCR was recovered from a human donor in good health (CMV status not recorded). Some clones in this sample may be carry-over from other donors' samples. The chain links TRBV19 with TRBJ1-5; TRBD1 is possibly the D segment (5 matching bases). The nucleotide sequence is TGTGCCAGTAGTATCATCGGCGGGCGCAGGGCCAATCAGCCCCAGCATTTT. Translated, it reads CASSIIGGRRANQPQHF. Outside the CDR3, residues come from the reference TRBV19 and TRBJ1-5 proteins, so the full variable domain is: DGGITQSPKYLFRKEGQNVTLSCEQNLNHDAMYWYRQDPGQGLRLIYYSQIVNDFQKGDIAEGYSVSREKKESFPLTVTSAQKNPTAFYLCASSIIGGRRANQPQHFGDGTRLSIL.